This is a list of T cell receptor beta chains from one sample in a study of post-analysis software for immune sequencing data. One entry per CDR3 protein results from TCRdb running MiXCR on the PCR reads. The table has fewer than 900,000 distinct CDR3 sequences, more than 45% seen once. Sequenced: blood. Receptors originate from a girl aged 5-17 years with multiple sclerosis. Both conserved end residues are trimmed from each CDR3. The D gene is left open where the match is weak.

D,V,J,CDR3
TRBD2,TRBV9,TRBJ2-5,ASSVWGGDQETQY
.,TRBV6-4,.,AGSERAGGAYEQY
.,TRBV12-3/TRBV12-4,TRBJ1-2,ASRAGYRYT
.,TRBV12-3/TRBV12-4,TRBJ1-2,ASSFIGPQDYGYT
TRBD1,TRBV27,TRBJ2-5,ASSFRTGGETQY
.,TRBV6-2/TRBV6-3,.,ASSNEARNEQY
.,TRBV28,TRBJ1-2,ATRDRFNYGYT
.,TRBV6-5,TRBJ2-6,ASSLEGLGANVLT
.,TRBV28,TRBJ2-5,ASTPLNPSGVETQY
.,TRBV29-1,.,SVRQDAYEQY
.,TRBV15,TRBJ2-7,ATSREIGLLSYEQY
.,TRBV20-1,TRBJ2-7,SARDGRQASYEQY
.,TRBV7-2,TRBJ2-3,ASSLDIFGDTQY
.,TRBV7-9,TRBJ2-4,ASSSDMFYDIQY
.,TRBV29-1,.,SVGRELYEQY
.,TRBV4-3,TRBJ2-7,ASSQESRGAYEQY
.,TRBV20-1,TRBJ2-3,SARLRGITDTQY
.,TRBV28,TRBJ1-2,ATDYRYGYT
.,TRBV6-2/TRBV6-3,TRBJ2-7,ASSYGANGNIYEQY
.,TRBV2,TRBJ2-3,ASSERSGSTDTQY
TRBD2,TRBV6-2/TRBV6-3,.,ASSSGLAGDNEQY
TRBD2,TRBV7-2,TRBJ2-3,ASSLRTSVTDTQY
.,TRBV5-8,TRBJ1-2,ASSLGGTDGYT
TRBD2,TRBV27,TRBJ2-1,ASSSGSSYNEQF
.,TRBV15,TRBJ2-3,ATSTVFTDTQY
.,TRBV20-1,TRBJ1-2,SATGGRTSYGYT
.,TRBV7-6,TRBJ2-7,ASSITGDRPYEQY
.,TRBV4-3,TRBJ1-1,ASSQERGSTEAF
TRBD2,TRBV4-3,TRBJ2-1,ASSQASRSPKVGGRLYNEQF
TRBD1,TRBV5-6,TRBJ1-2,ASSLVGRGNYGYT
TRBD1,TRBV7-3,TRBJ2-1,ASSVTGALSSYNEQF
TRBD2,TRBV6-5,TRBJ2-1,ASSYSLAGEQF
TRBD2,TRBV7-8,TRBJ2-7,ASSPRVGRGATEQY
.,TRBV5-6,TRBJ1-2,ASSLPRAALYGYT
TRBD2,TRBV20-1,TRBJ2-1,SARGMKGSGDSNEQF
.,TRBV6-5,TRBJ1-2,ASRSTGFNGYT
.,TRBV20-1,TRBJ2-7,SAQQGAAYEQY
.,TRBV6-2/TRBV6-3,TRBJ1-1,TSSYRGTPNTEAF
.,TRBV5-1,TRBJ1-2,ASSFATGTRERLSYGYT
TRBD2,TRBV12-3/TRBV12-4,TRBJ2-3,ASSLGLAGRDTQY
.,TRBV7-8,TRBJ2-3,ASSLGLPRDTQY
.,TRBV28,TRBJ2-1,ASSPPLTESGELYNEQF
TRBD2,TRBV7-8,TRBJ2-1,ASSRSGREAYNEQF
TRBD2,TRBV18,TRBJ2-3,ASSLPIAGFLRSTDTQY
TRBD1,TRBV29-1,TRBJ2-1,SVGTGDEQF
.,TRBV9,TRBJ1-1,ASSAGQLNTEAF
.,TRBV12-3/TRBV12-4,TRBJ2-1,ASSSASVEQF
TRBD2,TRBV6-6,TRBJ2-2,ASSYLGLTGELF
TRBD1,TRBV12-3/TRBV12-4,TRBJ2-1,ASSFGTEYNEQF